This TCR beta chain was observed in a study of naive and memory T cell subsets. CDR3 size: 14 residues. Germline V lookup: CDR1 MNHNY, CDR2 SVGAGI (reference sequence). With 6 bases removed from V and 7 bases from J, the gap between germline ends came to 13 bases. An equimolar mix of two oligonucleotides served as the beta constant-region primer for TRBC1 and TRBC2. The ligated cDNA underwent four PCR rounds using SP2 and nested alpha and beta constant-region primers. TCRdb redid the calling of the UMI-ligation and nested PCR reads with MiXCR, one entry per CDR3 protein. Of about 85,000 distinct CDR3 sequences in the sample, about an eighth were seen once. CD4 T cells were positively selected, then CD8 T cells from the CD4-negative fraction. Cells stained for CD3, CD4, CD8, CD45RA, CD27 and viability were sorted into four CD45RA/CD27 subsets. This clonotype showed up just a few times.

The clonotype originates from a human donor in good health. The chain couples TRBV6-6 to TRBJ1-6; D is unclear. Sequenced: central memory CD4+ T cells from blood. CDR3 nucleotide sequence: TGTGCCAGCAGCCGACTCGAGATAAATTCACCCCTCCACTTT. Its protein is CASSRLEINSPLHF.